These T cell receptor beta chains were read from a single sample in a study of shared clonotypes between healthy human individuals. Method: immunoSEQ multiplex PCR; TCRdb's copy keeps in-frame clones and lacks some. The sample consists of about 2,500,000 clones, just over 90% of them appearing once. The sample taken for sequencing was naive CD4+ T cells sorted from blood. The receptors were gathered from a young man in good health. CDR3s include the opening cysteine and the closing phenylalanine or tryptophan.

v_call cdr3_aa
TRBV5-1 CASSLTGSPNYGYTF
TRBV7-2 CASSTTGILYNSPLHF
TRBV18 CASSRESISLTMAPGYGYTF
TRBV5-1 CASSIRTSGSRGQFF
TRBV11-3 CASSFRGTEAFF
TRBV6-6 CASRSDRAGTGELFF
TRBV6-5 CASRRSNEQFF
TRBV7-2 CASSLGGTSGLKTQYF
TRBV11-3 CASSLAGSSYNEQFF
TRBV30 CAWSIQGAQHQPQHF
TRBV6-6 CASSYSTGDQPQHF
TRBV5-4 CASSLPLGETQYF
TRBV5-6 CASSFDRGGNSPLHF
TRBV6-5 CASSRGTGPNEQFF
TRBV5-1 CASSESPYEQFF
TRBV19 CASSIGWGFMNTEAFF
TRBV7-2 CASSQIDGNTEAFF
TRBV12-5 CASGPSAGELFF
TRBV6-6 CASSSGLADTDTQYF
TRBV18 CASSPGRNTGELFF
TRBV10-2 CASRPGGGVLRTGELFF
TRBV18 CASSPPGQKNSPLHF
TRBV30 CAWSLSGTASGNTIYF
TRBV30 CAKQGGTEAFF
TRBV18 CASSPAGTFVELHF
TRBV29-1 CSVVGRLQETQYF
TRBV5-1 CASSSTGYDYNEQFF
TRBV29-1 CSVEDPHRNYEQYF
TRBV6-1 CAGGQGSVGNQPQHF
TRBV29-1 CSVAYPKITDTQYF
TRBV10-2 CASKLAGALYNEQFF
TRBV30 CACETTGGSGTEAFF
TRBV7-2 CASSVQGGDTGELFF
TRBV5-1 CASSLAGDSGNTIYF
TRBV7-3 CASSLTGTGIYNEQFF
TRBV19 CASSIEGGSPGNTIYF
TRBV4-1 CASSQDLGARNSPLHF
TRBV21-1 CASSKWGGGIPLYGYTF
TRBV19 CASSMVHEQFF
TRBV7-9 CASSRGQGINYGYTF